A single sample is the source of the 18 T cell receptor beta chains below, sequenced in a study of PD-1 blockade in classical Hodgkin lymphoma. Sequencing used immunoSEQ multiplex PCR; TCRdb keeps in-frame clones, though not all of them. The table includes some 34,000 clones, about 89% detected once. Indicated time point: newly diagnosed, previously untreated cHL patient sample. Negative magnetic selection isolated CD4+ T cells from thawed PBMCs. The sequencing input was CD4+ T cells from blood. The source of these receptors is a human donor with classical Hodgkin lymphoma.

The chain is built from TRBV14 and TRBJ2-3; no clear D. CDR3 length equals 15 residues. The germline V gene encodes CDR1 SGHDN and CDR2 FVKESK. V was trimmed by 4 bases and J by 6 bases, leaving 17 bases between them. The chain's CDR3 is CASSPFSSRWDTQYF. Here the CDR3 DNA reads TGTGCCAGCAGCCCCTTTAGCTCTCGCTGGGATACGCAGTATTTT.

This clone was detected only once. The chain has TRBV5-4 and TRBJ2-4; D is perhaps TRBD1 or TRBD2 (5 bases each). The germline CDR1 and CDR2 sequences are SGHNT and YYREEE (reference sequence). The CDR3 loop spans 16 amino acids. V dropped 0 bases and J dropped 0 bases, with 10 bases sitting between them. As DNA, the CDR3 is TGTGCCAGCAGCTTGGCCGGGGCTCTAGCCAAAAACATTCAGTACTTC. Protein sequence: CASSLAGALAKNIQYF.

In its sample, this clone was seen a few times. V is TRBV6-5 and J is TRBJ1-2; weak D call: TRBD1 (6 bases). The germline V gene has CDR1 MNHEY and CDR2 SVGAGI. V dropped 5 bases and J dropped 5 bases, with 15 bases sitting between them. The length of the CDR3 is 14 residues. The CDR3 bases are TGTGCCAGCAGTCGTCAGGGGATGCCATATGGCTACACCTTC. Translated: CASSRQGMPYGYTF.

The chain recombines TRBV6-6 with TRBJ2-7; the match to TRBD1 covers 7 bases. The length of the CDR3 is 14 residues. Germline loops: CDR1 MNHNY, CDR2 SVGAGI (reference sequence). Unmatched junction bases numbered 5, after V lost 2 bases and J lost 4 bases. DNA for the CDR3: TGTGCCAGCAGTTACGGGGGACAGCCTTACGAGCAGTACTTC. Translation: CASSYGGQPYEQYF.

In this sample, this clone turned up once. The rearrangement joins TRBV20-1 to TRBJ2-4; D is perhaps TRBD2 (6 bases). Trimming left V 7 bases short and J 4 bases short, with 8 bases between. CDR1 DFQATT and CDR2 SNEGSKA come from the germline V gene (reference sequence). The CDR3 has 11 residues. DNA for the CDR3: TGCAGTGTACGGGAGAAAAACATTCAGTACTTC. It is translated as CSVREKNIQYF.

As regards this clone: A junction boundary mismatches the germline segment, possibly from a read error. In DNA form, the CDR3 reads TGTGCCAGCACCTTAAACAGGGATAACCCTGAAGCTTTCTTT. It yields the protein CASTLNRDNPEAFF. The rearrangement uses TRBV7-9 and TRBJ1-1, with D perhaps matching TRBD1 (6 bases). CDR1 and CDR2 from the germline V gene are SEHNR and FQNEAQ (reference sequence). The CDR3 contains 14 residues.

The chain couples TRBV28 to TRBJ2-3; 10 bases are shared with TRBD1. The CDR3 covers 14 residues. Germline CDR1 MDHEN, CDR2 SYDVKM. The V segment lost 6 bases and the J segment 4 bases; nucleotides outside the gene matches: 4. The CDR3 spells CASSWDRGPDTQYF. CDR3 sequence (DNA): TGTGCCAGCAGCTGGGACAGGGGCCCAGATACGCAGTATTTT.

The V gene is TRBV7-6, the J gene TRBJ2-3; 12 bases line up with TRBD2. The V gene's germline CDR1 is SGHVS and CDR2 FNYEAQ. There are 19 residues in the CDR3. Unmatched junction bases numbered 13, after V lost 4 bases and J lost 2 bases. CDR3 amino acids: CASSSRTSGTPFNTDTQYF. CDR3 bases: TGTGCCAGCAGCTCACGGACTAGCGGGACTCCCTTCAACACAGATACGCAGTATTTT.

In DNA, the CDR3 is TGTGCCAGCAGCTTATCGGGGGGACCGGGAGATACGCAGTATTTT. It codes for CASSLSGGPGDTQYF. This sequence joins TRBV7-9 and TRBJ2-3; TRBD2 agrees at 7 bases. The V and J ends lost 2 bases and 5 bases, in that order; junction bases with no gene match: 7. Germline V lookup: CDR1 SEHNR, CDR2 FQNEAQ (reference sequence). The CDR3 has 15 residues.

The rearrangement joins TRBV7-9 to TRBJ1-4, with 8 nucleotides matching TRBD1. Trimming at V came to 5 bases and at J to 7 bases, leaving 3 bases not matched to a gene. Looked up from germline, CDR1 is SEHNR and CDR2 is FQNEAQ (reference sequence). The CDR3 has 13 amino acids. This chain's CDR3 is CASSDRGGEKLFF. For the CDR3, the DNA is TGTGCCAGCAGCGACAGGGGTGGTGAAAAACTGTTTTTT.

The chain links TRBV5-1 to TRBJ2-2, with unresolved D. There are 16 residues in the CDR3. Trimming removed 0 bases at V and 0 bases at J, with 9 bases between. CDR1 is SGHRS, CDR2 YFSETQ, per germline. The DNA for the CDR3 is TGCGCCAGCAGCTTGGTAGGCGGCGCGAACACCGGGGAGCTGTTTTTT. It is translated as CASSLVGGANTGELFF.

The V call is TRBV10-1, the J call TRBJ2-1; the match to TRBD2 covers 8 bases. From germline, CDR1 is WNHNN and CDR2 SYGVQD (reference sequence). This CDR3 is built from 14 residues. J lost 2 bases, V lost 10 bases, and 7 bases had no gene match. The CDR3 here is CANHLTSAYNEQFF. The CDR3, as DNA: TGCGCCAACCACTTGACTAGCGCCTACAATGAGCAGTTCTTC.

This clone was seen more than once but under ten times. The chain has TRBV7-9 and TRBJ1-1; D remains unclear. The CDR3 length is 13 residues. CDR1 and CDR2 (germline): SEHNR, FQNEAQ (reference sequence). Trimming removed 3 bases at V and 0 bases at J, with 5 bases between. The CDR3 DNA is TGTGCCAGCAGCTTTGGCCTGAACACTGAAGCTTTCTTT. It codes for CASSFGLNTEAFF.

V and J are TRBV7-2 and TRBJ2-7; 13 bases map to TRBD2. The ends lost 2 bases at V and 7 bases at J; junction bases unmatched: 8. The CDR3 contains 16 residues. The germline CDR1 and CDR2 sequences are SGHTA and FQGNSA. CDR3 in DNA: TGTGCCAGCAGCTTAACCAGGACTAGCGGGAGTCATGAGCAGTACTTC. It codes for CASSLTRTSGSHEQYF.

In this sample, this clone turned up once. V usage is TRBV4-3 and J usage is TRBJ2-3, with D tentatively TRBD2 (5 bases). The CDR3 runs 14 residues. Germline V gene data show CDR1 as LGHNA and CDR2 as YSLEER. V dropped 1 base and J dropped 6 bases, with 11 bases sitting between them. This CDR3 reads CASSQGSTGDTQYF. The CDR3 DNA reads TGCGCCAGCAGCCAAGGGTCAACGGGGGATACGCAGTATTTT.

The chain joins TRBV5-6 to TRBJ1-3; D might be TRBD1 (6 bases). Looked up from germline, CDR1 is SGHDT and CDR2 is YYEEEE. The CDR3 sequence is 17 residues long. V shed 2 bases and J shed 4 bases, with 19 bases lying between them. CDR3 amino acids: CASSFGRTVSQGNTIYF. The CDR3, as DNA: TGTGCCAGCAGCTTCGGGAGGACAGTGTCACAGGGAAACACCATATATTTT.

V is TRBV19 and J is TRBJ1-4; D possibly corresponds to TRBD1 (5 bases). Germline V CDR1 and CDR2: LNHDA, SQIVND (reference sequence). V was clipped by 6 bases and J by 10 bases, with 12 bases between them. The CDR3 loop spans 12 amino acids. CDR3 DNA: TGTGCCAGTAGGCCCCCCCAGGGAAAACTGTTTTTT. Protein sequence: CASRPPQGKLFF.

The chain is built from TRBV28 and TRBJ2-1; perhaps TRBD2 as D (5 bases). The CDR3 is 15 residues long. V gave up 7 bases and J gave up 7 bases, with 20 bases separating them. CDR1 MDHEN and CDR2 SYDVKM come from the germline V gene. As DNA, the CDR3 is TGTGCCAGCACCTCATGGGAGACTGGACGTAATGAGCAGTTCTTC. Residues: CASTSWETGRNEQFF.